The next 9 T cell receptor beta chains were all read from a single sample in a study of OX40 agonist ivuxolimab in advanced cancers. The table came from immunoSEQ multiplex PCR; TCRdb's copy has only in-frame clones and leaves some out. The table includes approximately 86,000 clones, roughly 90% detected once. Sequences were derived from CD4+ or CD8+ T cells sorted from blood, sampled in a trial of the OX40 agonist ivuxolimab. These TCRs come from an adult with an advanced solid tumor such as melanoma, head and neck, liver or kidney cancer.

The V and J genes are TRBV7-8 and TRBJ2-2, with 7 bases lining up with TRBD2. Germline assignment: CDR1 SGHVS and CDR2 FQNEAQ. The CDR3 is 15 amino acids. J was trimmed by 4 bases and V by 6 bases; bases with no gene match: 8. Here the CDR3 DNA reads TGTGCCAGCAGTTCCGCGGGAGTGCGCACCGGGGAGCTGTTTTTT. Protein product: CASSSAGVRTGELFF.

The chain recombines TRBV5-6 with TRBJ1-2, with a tentative D call TRBD1 (5 bases). CDR1 is SGHDT, CDR2 YYEEEE, per germline. The V and J ends lost 2 bases and 2 bases respectively, with 16 bases between them. The CDR3 has 16 amino acids. In DNA, the CDR3 is TGTGCCAGCAGCTTCTGGACCGTTTCAGGGAACTATGGCTACACCTTC. As protein: CASSFWTVSGNYGYTF.

The chain recombines TRBV19 with TRBJ1-3; D unresolved. CDR3 length: 11 residues. Germline assignment: CDR1 LNHDA and CDR2 SQIVND (reference sequence). V lost 7 bases, J lost 7 bases, and 8 bases lay in between. CDR3 sequence: CASIGVNTIYF. The CDR3 nucleotides read TGTGCCAGTATCGGTGTGAACACCATATATTTT. The entire variable domain, with the rest obtained from reference TRBV19 and TRBJ1-3, is as follows: DGGITQSPKYLFRKEGQNVTLSCEQNLNHDAMYWYRQDPGQGLRLIYYSQIVNDFQKGDIAEGYSVSREKKESFPLTVTSAQKNPTAFYLCASIGVNTIYFGEGSWLTVV.

This clone came up a few times. V gene TRBV5-1 combines with J gene TRBJ2-3, with 9 bases fitting TRBD1. The CDR3 runs 14 residues. Per the germline V gene, CDR1 is SGHRS and CDR2 is YFSETQ. V dropped 4 bases and J dropped 3; count of bases not matched to a gene: 3. The CDR3: CASSPGQGTDTQYF. CDR3 DNA sequence: TGCGCCAGCAGCCCAGGACAGGGGACAGATACGCAGTATTTT. Based on the CDR3 plus reference TRBV5-1 and TRBJ2-3, the full variable domain is KAGVTQTPRYLIKTRGQQVTLSCSPISGHRSVSWYQQTPGQGLQFLFEYFSETQRNKGNFPGRFSGRQFSNSRSEMNVSTLELGDSALYLCASSPGQGTDTQYFGPGTRLTVL.

The rearrangement joins TRBV18 to TRBJ2-7; D is possibly TRBD2 (5 bases). Germline V gene data show CDR1 as KGHSH and CDR2 as LQKENI. This CDR3 has 12 residues. The germline V and J ends were trimmed by 6 bases and 2 bases, with 8 bases remaining between them. As DNA, the CDR3 is TGTGCCAGCTCCCTAGCAGCCTACGAGCAGTACTTC. Encoded protein: CASSLAAYEQYF.

The rearrangement uses TRBV28 and TRBJ2-7; TRBD2 matches at 16 bases. J lost 3 bases, V lost 5 bases, and 10 bases had no gene match. This CDR3 region has 18 residues. Germline assignment: CDR1 MDHEN and CDR2 SYDVKM. CDR3 amino acids: CASSPQGLAGGTNYEQYF. CDR3 sequence (DNA): TGTGCCAGCAGTCCCCAGGGACTAGCGGGAGGGACTAACTACGAGCAGTACTTC.

The gene calls are TRBV5-4 and TRBJ2-6; 10 positions agree with TRBD1. The trim removed 3 bases at V and 1 base at J, leaving 7 bases unmatched. The CDR3 has 18 amino acids. Germline V gene sequence: CDR1 SGHNT, CDR2 YYREEE (reference sequence). DNA for the CDR3: TGTGCCAGCAGCTCAGGGGGGACAGGGGTATCTGGGGCCAACGTCCTGACTTTC. Its translation is CASSSGGTGVSGANVLTF.

This clone occurred once. This rearrangement joins TRBV4-1 to TRBJ2-7; D not certain. Germline values: CDR1 MGHRA, CDR2 YSYEKL. The CDR3 is 14 residues long. With 1 base removed from V and 0 bases from J, the gap between germline ends came to 7 bases. CDR3 nucleotide sequence: TGCGCCAGCAGCCAAGTCCCCCACTCCTACGAGCAGTACTTC. It translates to CASSQVPHSYEQYF.

This sequence joins TRBV5-1 and TRBJ2-7; 8 nucleotides align to TRBD1. Per the germline V gene, CDR1 is SGHRS and CDR2 is YFSETQ. V trimming: 3 bases; J trimming: 5 bases; junction bases outside the gene matches: 7. The CDR3 extends over 14 amino acids. CDR3 residues: CASSSGQEGHEQYF. For the CDR3, the DNA is TGCGCCAGCAGCTCGGGACAGGAGGGGCACGAGCAGTACTTC.